Listed below are T cell receptor beta chains from one sample, sequenced in a study of response to subunit inactivated influenza vaccine. TCRdb processed the RT-PCR reads anew with MiXCR; each CDR3 protein has one entry. This sample has over 400,000 distinct CDR3 sequences, with over 10% found just once. Here the sequenced sample was PBMCs from blood, taken 45 days after vaccination. Every receptor here comes from a man in his fifties who received an inactivated influenza vaccine. CDR3s include the opening cysteine and the closing phenylalanine or tryptophan. Each record gives: V gene, clone size, J gene, D gene, CDR3 length, CDR3 protein, CDR3 DNA. The D gene is left open where the match is weak. Only some rows state a clone size, as once, few, many or a class for expanded clones.

V gene: TRBV19
clone size: NA
J gene: TRBJ2-3
D gene: NA
CDR3 length: 13
CDR3 protein: CASSHEGRNTQYF
CDR3 DNA: TGTGCCAGTAGTCATGAAGGGCGAAATACGCAGTATTTT

V gene: TRBV12-3/TRBV12-4
clone size: few
J gene: TRBJ1-2
D gene: TRBD1
CDR3 length: 15
CDR3 protein: CASRPRDRDNYGYTF
CDR3 DNA: TGTGCCAGCAGGCCCCGGGACAGAGATAACTATGGCTACACCTTC

V gene: TRBV20-1
clone size: few
J gene: TRBJ2-7
D gene: NA
CDR3 length: 13
CDR3 protein: CSAREPSSYEQYF
CDR3 DNA: TGCAGTGCTAGAGAGCCCAGCTCCTACGAGCAGTACTTC

V gene: TRBV9
clone size: NA
J gene: TRBJ2-5
D gene: NA
CDR3 length: 17
CDR3 protein: CASSVGARERGGETQYF
CDR3 DNA: TGTGCCAGCAGCGTAGGAGCCCGGGAGCGAGGTGGGGAGACCCAGTACTTC

V gene: TRBV12-3/TRBV12-4
clone size: few
J gene: TRBJ2-1
D gene: TRBD2
CDR3 length: 15
CDR3 protein: CASGITSGTYNEQFF
CDR3 DNA: TGTGCCAGCGGCATAACTAGCGGCACGTACAATGAGCAGTTCTTC

V gene: TRBV4-1
clone size: NA
J gene: TRBJ2-3
D gene: TRBD2
CDR3 length: 16
CDR3 protein: CASSPPLLAGEDTQYF
CDR3 DNA: TGCGCCAGCAGCCCCCCGCTACTAGCGGGGGAGGATACGCAGTATTTT

V gene: TRBV7-9
clone size: NA
J gene: TRBJ2-7
D gene: TRBD1
CDR3 length: 16
CDR3 protein: CASSLRTGQGVYEQYF
CDR3 DNA: TGTGCCAGCAGCTTACGGACGGGACAGGGGGTGTACGAGCAGTACTTC

V gene: TRBV5-1
clone size: NA
J gene: TRBJ2-3
D gene: TRBD1
CDR3 length: 17
CDR3 protein: CASSLVRQGTGTDTQYF
CDR3 DNA: TGCGCCAGCAGCTTGGTTAGACAGGGAACCGGCACAGATACGCAGTATTTT

V gene: TRBV6-1
clone size: few
J gene: TRBJ2-1
D gene: NA
CDR3 length: 18
CDR3 protein: CASSPIEGTPRLANEQFF
CDR3 DNA: TGTGCCAGCAGTCCCATTGAGGGGACTCCCCGACTTGCCAATGAGCAGTTCTTC

V gene: TRBV7-2
clone size: few
J gene: TRBJ2-1
D gene: NA
CDR3 length: 16
CDR3 protein: CASSLAKRSSYNEQFF
CDR3 DNA: TGTGCCAGCAGCTTAGCCAAGCGGAGCTCCTACAATGAGCAGTTCTTC

V gene: TRBV7-2
clone size: NA
J gene: TRBJ2-7
D gene: NA
CDR3 length: 15
CDR3 protein: CASSPTSGTAYEQYF
CDR3 DNA: TGTGCCAGCAGCCCAACAAGCGGGACAGCCTACGAGCAGTACTTC

V gene: TRBV7-9
clone size: few
J gene: TRBJ2-1
D gene: TRBD2
CDR3 length: 12
CDR3 protein: CASSLAGGGKFF
CDR3 DNA: TGTGCCAGCAGCTTAGCAGGCGGGGGAAAGTTCTTC

V gene: TRBV4-3
clone size: many
J gene: TRBJ2-7
D gene: NA
CDR3 length: 16
CDR3 protein: CASSQDHVTNSGEQYF
CDR3 DNA: TGCGCCAGCAGCCAAGATCACGTGACCAATTCCGGGGAGCAGTACTTC

V gene: TRBV2
clone size: few
J gene: TRBJ2-1
D gene: TRBD2
CDR3 length: 15
CDR3 protein: CASSPGLAGTNEQFF
CDR3 DNA: TGTGCCAGCAGTCCAGGACTAGCGGGAACCAATGAGCAGTTCTTC

V gene: TRBV7-9
clone size: many
J gene: TRBJ2-5
D gene: NA
CDR3 length: 14
CDR3 protein: CASSVRDTWETQYF
CDR3 DNA: TGTGCCAGCAGCGTCCGGGACACTTGGGAGACCCAGTACTTC

V gene: TRBV10-3
clone size: few
J gene: TRBJ1-3
D gene: TRBD1
CDR3 length: 15
CDR3 protein: CAISERGPPGNTIYF
CDR3 DNA: TGTGCCATCAGTGAAAGGGGGCCCCCTGGAAACACCATATATTTT

V gene: TRBV6-2/TRBV6-3
clone size: NA
J gene: TRBJ1-5
D gene: TRBD1
CDR3 length: 14
CDR3 protein: CASSNRDRRQPQHF
CDR3 DNA: TGTGCCAGCAGTAACAGGGACAGGCGTCAGCCCCAGCATTTT

V gene: TRBV15
clone size: few
J gene: TRBJ2-4
D gene: NA
CDR3 length: 17
CDR3 protein: CATSRTDREGAKNIQYF
CDR3 DNA: TGTGCCACCAGCAGAACCGACAGGGAGGGAGCCAAAAACATTCAGTACTTC

V gene: TRBV6-1
clone size: few
J gene: TRBJ2-5
D gene: NA
CDR3 length: 14
CDR3 protein: CASSGQGWQETQYF
CDR3 DNA: TGTGCCAGCAGCGGCCAAGGGTGGCAAGAGACCCAGTACTTC

V gene: TRBV4-3
clone size: few
J gene: TRBJ1-2
D gene: NA
CDR3 length: 15
CDR3 protein: CASSQRGGSSYGYTF
CDR3 DNA: TGCGCCAGCAGCCAACGCGGGGGGAGTTCCTATGGCTACACCTTC

V gene: TRBV7-7
clone size: few
J gene: TRBJ2-1
D gene: TRBD2
CDR3 length: 16
CDR3 protein: CASSEQLAGGPREQFF
CDR3 DNA: TGTGCTAGCAGCGAACAACTAGCGGGGGGGCCTCGAGAGCAGTTCTTC

V gene: TRBV29-1
clone size: many
J gene: TRBJ1-3
D gene: NA
CDR3 length: 12
CDR3 protein: CSVVVFGNTIYF
CDR3 DNA: TGCAGCGTTGTGGTTTTCGGAAACACCATATATTTT

V gene: TRBV6-5
clone size: NA
J gene: TRBJ2-1
D gene: TRBD1
CDR3 length: 16
CDR3 protein: CASSFLGQGDHNEQFF
CDR3 DNA: TGTGCCAGCAGTTTCCTAGGACAGGGAGACCACAATGAGCAGTTCTTC

V gene: TRBV24-1
clone size: few
J gene: TRBJ2-2
D gene: NA
CDR3 length: 12
CDR3 protein: CATSGGPGELFF
CDR3 DNA: TGTGCCACCAGTGGGGGACCCGGGGAGCTGTTTTTT